Shown below are 26 T cell receptor beta chains from a single sample sequenced in a study of T cells in Graves' hyperthyroidism and ophthalmopathy (dated by TCRdb to about 2019). The library was generated by multiplex PCR. TCRdb records Illumina HiSeq 2000 as the sequencer. The TCR beta CDR3 regions were amplified from the RNA transcripts. The TCR CDR3 was subjected to a first round of RT-PCR using the HTBI primer set and the Qiagen OneStep RT-PCR kit. The raw public reads went through TCRdb reprocessing: fastp at Q25, MiXCR clone calling, in-frame beta chains kept. Under each unique CDR3 protein, matching rows form one entry showing the most common genes and DNA. A total of a few hundred thousand distinct CDR3 sequences appear in this sample, approximately 15% of them only once. The top ten hold roughly 6.2% of the sample. Sequencing was done on a sample of blood. The receptors originated from a woman aged 30 to 39 with Graves' hyperthyroidism that later progressed to Graves' ophthalmopathy.

This clonotype was picked up many times. This chain connects TRBV28 to TRBJ2-7; possibly TRBD1 for D (5 bases). This CDR3 comprises 17 residues. V gave up 4 bases and J gave up 1 base, with 20 bases separating them. Germline values: CDR1 MDHEN, CDR2 SYDVKM. The DNA of the CDR3 is TGTGCCAGCAGTTCCTCAGCAGGGCCCCAAGTGTCCTACGAGCAGTACTTC. The encoded protein is CASSSSAGPQVSYEQYF.

This clonotype showed up many times. The rearrangement uses TRBV28 and TRBJ1-1, with 10 nucleotides matching TRBD1. CDR1 is MDHEN and CDR2 is SYDVKM in the germline V gene. Losses at the gene ends were 0 bases for V and 3 bases for J; bases not matched to a gene: 7. There are 17 residues in the CDR3. DNA for the CDR3: TGTGCCAGCAGTTTATGGATGGGGACAGGGGCGGACACTGAAGCTTTCTTT. As protein: CASSLWMGTGADTEAFF.

This clonotype was counted many times. The rearrangement uses TRBV2 and TRBJ1-1; D possibly corresponds to TRBD1 (5 bases). Germline V CDR1 and CDR2: SNHLY, FYNNEI. With 1 base removed from V and 3 bases from J, the gap between germline ends came to 12 bases. There are 15 residues in the CDR3. CDR3 sequence (DNA): TGTGCCAGCAGTGAAGATGGGGGTCTGGACACTGAAGCTTTCTTT. Amino acids: CASSEDGGLDTEAFF.

This clonotype was observed many times. The V and J genes are TRBV10-3 and TRBJ2-1, with 10 bases lining up with TRBD2. Per the germline V gene, CDR1 is ENHRY and CDR2 is SYGVKD. This CDR3 is built from 21 residues. The trim removed 11 bases at V and 2 bases at J, leaving 27 bases unmatched. CDR3 sequence (DNA): TGTGCCGCCTCCGGACTGTTCCGGGGAGAAGCGGGAGGGGTAACCTACAATGAGCAGTTCTTC. It codes for CAASGLFRGEAGGVTYNEQFF.

To note about this clonotype: Being one base from a much bigger clone, this may be a read error. The chain combines TRBV20-1 with TRBJ2-7; 7 nucleotides line up with TRBD2. Germline V CDR1 and CDR2: DFQATT, SNEGSKA (reference sequence). The CDR3 loop spans 12 amino acids. V was pared by 8 bases and J by 5 bases, with 9 bases of the junction left unmatched. DNA of the CDR3: TGCAGTATCAGGACTAGTACTAACGAGCAGTACTTC. It yields the protein CSIRTSTNEQYF.

This clonotype was counted many times. The chain uses TRBV20-1 and TRBJ1-6; D is uncertain. Germline CDR1 reads DFQATT; CDR2 reads SNEGSKA (reference sequence). V was cut by 5 bases and J by 0 bases, with 8 bases left in between. This CDR3 has 14 amino acids. CDR3 sequence (DNA): TGCAGTGCTGCGGAGAGCTCCTATAATTCACCCCTCCACTTT. Amino acid sequence: CSAAESSYNSPLHF.

Remarks on this clonotype: A much larger clone differs from this one at a single base, so this may be a read error. This CDR3 is missing its conserved last phenylalanine or tryptophan, likely due to a read error. The chain employs TRBV20-1 and TRBJ2-1, with 10 bases matching TRBD2. Germline CDR1 is DFQATT and CDR2 is SNEGSKA (reference sequence). V shed 6 bases and J 4 bases; nucleotides not matched to a gene: 24. The CDR3 spans 20 residues. The CDR3 DNA is TGCAGTGCACTTCTCTCCGGGACTAGCGAGCCTACAGCCAATTACAATGAGCAGTTCTTA. Amino acid sequence: CSALLSGTSEPTANYNEQFL.

The chain links TRBV19 to TRBJ2-3; 7 nucleotides align to TRBD2. V gave up 4 bases and J gave up 6 bases; unmatched junction bases: 10. The CDR3 runs to 15 residues. CDR1 and CDR2 (germline): LNHDA, SQIVND (reference sequence). Written as DNA, the CDR3 is TGTGCCAGTAGTACTCCCGGAGCGGGAACGGATACGCAGTATTTT. Residues: CASSTPGAGTDTQYF.

This chain uses TRBV10-3 with TRBJ2-4, with D perhaps matching TRBD1 (5 bases). This CDR3 has 14 amino acids. V lost 5 bases and J 0 bases, leaving 8 bases between the germline ends. Germline loops: CDR1 ENHRY, CDR2 SYGVKD. The CDR3 bases are TGTGCCATCAGTCAGGGTCTAGCCAAAAACATTCAGTACTTC. Translation: CAISQGLAKNIQYF.

The table lists this clonotype with many counts. The V and J genes are TRBV3-1 and TRBJ1-1; the D is unclear. The CDR3 loop spans 13 amino acids. Trimming cost V 1 base and J 3 bases, with 6 bases left between them. Germline V gene data show CDR1 as LGHDT and CDR2 as YNNKEL (reference sequence). CDR3 DNA: TGTGCCAGCAGCCAAGGGGTGTACACTGAAGCTTTCTTT. It specifies CASSQGVYTEAFF. The variable domain in full, completed from reference TRBV3-1 and TRBJ1-1, reads DTAVSQTPKYLVTQMGNDKSIKCEQNLGHDTMYWYKQDSKKFLKIMFSYNNKELIINETVPNRFSPKSPDKAHLNLHINSLELGDSAVYFCASSQGVYTEAFFGQGTRLTVV.

The chain uses TRBV7-9 and TRBJ1-5; D unclear. The CDR3 sequence is 12 residues long. Per germline, CDR1 SEHNR and CDR2 FQNEAQ (reference sequence). The V and J ends lost 1 base and 11 bases respectively, with 9 bases between them. DNA of the CDR3: TGTGCCAGCAGCTTAGGAGGCTCTTCCCAGCATTTT. Protein product: CASSLGGSSQHF. The whole variable domain, filled in from reference TRBV7-9 and TRBJ1-5, reads DTGVSQNPRHKITKRGQNVTFRCDPISEHNRLYWYRQTLGQGPEFLTYFQNEAQLEKSRLLSDRFSAERPKGSFSTLEIQRTEQGDSAMYLCASSLGGSSQHFGDGTRLSIL.

In this sample, this clonotype turned up many times. V usage is TRBV11-2 and J usage is TRBJ2-1; 14 bases agree with TRBD2. The V gene's germline CDR1 is SGHAT and CDR2 FQNNGV. This CDR3 spans 17 amino acids. V lost 1 base to trimming and J lost 9 bases; unmatched junction nucleotides: 8. This CDR3 reads CASSLGSGLAGAVEQFF. CDR3 nucleotide sequence: TGTGCCAGCAGCTTAGGGTCGGGACTAGCGGGAGCAGTTGAGCAGTTCTTC.

This clonotype was observed at least ten times. This chain links TRBV3-1 with TRBJ1-2; D remains ambiguous. V shed 1 base and J shed 6 bases, with 12 bases lying between them. The germline V gene encodes CDR1 LGHDT and CDR2 YNNKEL (reference sequence). The CDR3 is 14 amino acids. The CDR3 bases are TGTGCCAGCAGCCAAGGTGCTCGATCAAATGGCTACACCTTC. This gives the protein CASSQGARSNGYTF.

This clonotype was counted at least ten times. The chain employs TRBV28 and TRBJ1-2; D gene uncertain. The germline gives CDR1 MDHEN, CDR2 SYDVKM. The germline V and J ends were trimmed by 2 bases and 1 base, with 2 bases remaining between them. This CDR3 region has 12 residues. Here the CDR3 DNA reads TGTGCCAGCAGTTTAAGTAACTATGGCTACACCTTC. Its translation is CASSLSNYGYTF.

As regards this clonotype: A read error is possible here, since a much larger clone lies one base away. The gene calls are TRBV9 and TRBJ2-1, with 9 bases lining up with TRBD2. The end of the DNA aligns better with TRBJ2-7, so the J call may be wrong. Germline V lookup: CDR1 SGDLS, CDR2 YYNGEE. The CDR3 extends over 14 amino acids. The CDR3 region has the DNA TGTGCCAGCAGCATTAGCGGGGGAGGGAATGAGCAGTACTTC. Translation: CASSISGGGNEQYF.

There are a few counts of this clonotype. This sequence joins TRBV7-9 and TRBJ2-7, with D possibly being TRBD1 (5 bases). The CDR3 is 15 residues long. Germline V gene data show CDR1 as SEHNR and CDR2 as FQNEAQ (reference sequence). Trimming shortened V by 5 bases and J by 0 bases, and 14 bases separated the two germline ends. CDR3 coding DNA: TGTGCCAGCAGCCCAAGTCAGGGTATCTCCTACGAGCAGTACTTC. It codes for CASSPSQGISYEQYF. Filled out from reference TRBV7-9 and TRBJ2-7, the complete variable domain reads DTGVSQNPRHKITKRGQNVTFRCDPISEHNRLYWYRQTLGQGPEFLTYFQNEAQLEKSRLLSDRFSAERPKGSFSTLEIQRTEQGDSAMYLCASSPSQGISYEQYFGPGTRLTVT.

A few counts support this clonotype. This sequence joins TRBV5-5 and TRBJ1-2; D possibly corresponds to TRBD1 (6 bases). The CDR3 length is 16 residues. Germline V CDR1 and CDR2: SGHKS, YYEKEE (reference sequence). V was cut by 1 base and J by 4 bases, with 17 bases left in between. CDR3 amino acids: CASSLRWGQEIYGYTF. The CDR3 DNA reads as TGTGCCAGCAGCTTGCGGTGGGGGCAGGAGATCTATGGCTACACCTTC.

This clonotype was counted ten times or more. This chain connects TRBV30 to TRBJ1-4; no definite D call. Germline V gene data show CDR1 as GTSNPN and CDR2 as SVGIG (reference sequence). This CDR3 has 14 amino acids. The germline V and J ends were trimmed by 3 bases and 0 bases, with 8 bases remaining between them. CDR3: CAWRPGSTNEKLFF. In DNA form, the CDR3 reads TGTGCCTGGAGACCGGGATCAACTAATGAAAAACTGTTTTTT. The full variable domain, rest sourced from reference TRBV30 and TRBJ1-4, is SQTIHQWPATLVQPVGSPLSLECTVEGTSNPNLYWYRQAAGRGLQLLFYSVGIGQISSEVPQNLSASRPQDRQFILSSKKLLLSDSGFYLCAWRPGSTNEKLFFGSGTQLSVL.

This clonotype was seen repeatedly, ten times or more. The chain uses TRBV6-2 or TRBV6-3 and TRBJ1-5, with D tentatively TRBD1 (5 bases). The CDR3 runs to 14 residues. Germline CDR1 is MNHEY and CDR2 is SVGEGT. V lost 6 bases, J lost 6 bases, and 15 bases lay in between. The CDR3 loop is CASSSSGGGQPQHF. The CDR3 DNA reads TGTGCCAGCAGCTCGAGCGGGGGAGGTCAGCCCCAGCATTTT.

This clonotype appeared many times. This chain uses TRBV5-1 with TRBJ1-1; possibly TRBD1 for D (6 bases). Per the germline V gene, CDR1 is SGHRS and CDR2 is YFSETQ. The CDR3 has 16 residues. V lost 1 base to trimming and J lost 0 bases, with 13 bases between them. The CDR3 reads CASSLRGDTMNTEAFF. CDR3 DNA sequence: TGCGCCAGCAGCTTGAGAGGGGACACCATGAACACTGAAGCTTTCTTT.

This clonotype was seen at least ten times. J is TRBJ2-5 and V is TRBV7-2; the D gene could be TRBD1 or TRBD2 (5 bases each). V lost 2 bases and J 2 bases, leaving 18 bases between the germline ends. CDR1 SGHTA and CDR2 FQGNSA come from the germline V gene. CDR3 length: 17 residues. Here the CDR3 reads CASSLLPGAAPQETQYF. CDR3 in DNA: TGTGCCAGCAGCTTATTACCCGGGGCCGCTCCACAAGAGACCCAGTACTTC.

A single count supports this clonotype. The chain links TRBV30 to TRBJ1-6, with TRBD1 as a possible D gene (5 bases). Trimming removed 0 bases from V and 19 bases from J, with 19 bases in between. This CDR3 spans 13 amino acids. Germline-derived CDR1 and CDR2 are GTSNPN and SVGIG (reference sequence). For the CDR3, the DNA is TGTGCCTGGAGTGTATACGGGACCCTCAACCCTCACTTT. This sequence encodes CAWSVYGTLNPHF.

At least ten counts were recorded for this clonotype. This chain joins TRBV7-2 and TRBJ1-1; perhaps TRBD1 as D (5 bases). Trimming pared 3 bases from V and 5 bases from J, leaving 13 bases between. CDR1 and CDR2 from the germline V gene are SGHTA and FQGNSA. This CDR3 spans 14 amino acids. CDR3: CASSLGREGTEAFF. CDR3 coding DNA: TGTGCCAGCAGCTTGGGACGTGAGGGAACTGAAGCTTTCTTT. The full variable domain, rest sourced from reference TRBV7-2 and TRBJ1-1, is GAGVSQSPSNKVTEKGKDVELRCDPISGHTALYWYRQSLGQGLEFLIYFQGNSAPDKSGLPSDRFSAERTGGSVSTLTIQRTQQEDSAVYLCASSLGREGTEAFFGQGTRLTVV.

This clonotype has only a few counts. The chain combines TRBV9 with TRBJ2-7; D gene ambiguous. V dropped 4 bases and J dropped 7 bases, with 18 bases sitting between them. The CDR3 has 14 amino acids. Germline V gene sequence: CDR1 SGDLS, CDR2 YYNGEE. The DNA for the CDR3 is TGTGCCAGCAGCCCCCGTCCCTCCTACGAGGAGCAGTACTTC. Translating gives CASSPRPSYEEQYF.

In its sample, this clonotype was seen many times. This chain joins TRBV6-1 and TRBJ2-7; D perhaps matches TRBD2 (6 bases). The germline gives CDR1 MNHNS, CDR2 SASEGT. The germline V and J ends were trimmed by 7 bases and 2 bases, with 15 bases remaining between them. The CDR3 is 14 amino acids. The DNA for the CDR3 is TGTGCCAGCACCCGGGACTTAGGGACCTACGAGCAGTACTTC. It encodes CASTRDLGTYEQYF.

In its sample, this clonotype was seen many times. In nucleotides, the CDR3 is TGTGCCTGGAAGGTCTGGGGCAAGGACTATGGCTACACCTTC. Amino acids: CAWKVWGKDYGYTF. The chain carries TRBV30 and TRBJ1-2; D possibly corresponds to TRBD1 (5 bases). Germline values: CDR1 GTSNPN, CDR2 SVGIG (reference sequence). The CDR3 is 14 amino acids. Trimming removed 4 bases at V and 3 bases at J, with 15 bases between.